The 15 T cell receptor beta chains listed next were all sequenced from one sample in a study of T cells in Graves' hyperthyroidism and ophthalmopathy. TCR beta CDR3 sequences were amplified from RNA transcripts. The HTBI primer set drove a first-round RT-PCR of the TCR CDR3. TCRdb processed the multiplex PCR reads anew with MiXCR; each CDR3 protein has one entry. The repertoire holds under 750,000 distinct CDR3 sequences, with about 17% as singletons. The material sequenced was blood. The receptors here all came from a woman between 50 and 59 years old with Graves' hyperthyroidism that later progressed to Graves' ophthalmopathy.

This clonotype turned up a few times. The rearrangement links TRBV6-2 or TRBV6-3 to TRBJ1-6; TRBD1 matches 8 bases. CDR1 MNHEY and CDR2 SVGEGT come from the germline V gene. The length of the CDR3 is 17 residues. The ends lost 4 bases at V and 4 bases at J; junction bases unmatched: 9. The CDR3 loop is CASSFRTGPFYNSPLHF. CDR3 nucleotide sequence: TGTGCCAGCAGTTTCCGGACAGGGCCCTTTTATAATTCACCCCTCCACTTT.

In DNA form, the CDR3 reads TGCAGCGTCGCGGGCGCAGTTGGGGGCGAGCAGTACTTC. This codes for CSVAGAVGGEQYF. The rearrangement joins TRBV29-1 to TRBJ2-7; D possibly uses TRBD1 or TRBD2 (5 bases each). There are 13 residues in the CDR3. Looked up from germline, CDR1 is SQVTM and CDR2 is ANQGSEA. V was clipped by 6 bases and J by 6 bases, with 18 bases between them.

This clonotype was counted many times. DNA for the CDR3: TGTGCCAGCAGCCAAATTTCGGGGACGGAGTACGAGCAGTACTTC. Translation: CASSQISGTEYEQYF. The V gene is TRBV5-5, the J gene TRBJ2-7; D is perhaps TRBD1 or TRBD2 (5 bases each). The CDR3 runs 15 residues. Trimming stripped 4 bases from V and 4 bases from J, with 18 bases between. CDR1 and CDR2 from the germline V gene are SGHKS and YYEKEE (reference sequence).

The rearrangement joins TRBV9 to TRBJ2-1; no definite D call. The germline V and J ends were trimmed by 0 bases and 2 bases, with 21 bases remaining between them. Germline CDR1 and CDR2: SGDLS and YYNGEE. CDR3 size: 19 residues. The CDR3 region has the DNA TGTGCCAGCAGCGTAGAGAGGCCCGCGACGATCAACGCCTACAATGAGCAGTTCTTC. Translated, it gives CASSVERPATINAYNEQFF.

Only a few counts were recorded for this clonotype. V usage is TRBV30 and J usage is TRBJ1-2; D may be TRBD1 (6 bases). Germline V gene data show CDR1 as GTSNPN and CDR2 as SVGIG (reference sequence). The CDR3 spans 13 residues. With 2 bases removed from V and 3 bases from J, the gap between germline ends came to 10 bases. The CDR3 DNA sequence: TGTGCCTGGAGTATGGGGGGCGACTATGGCTACACCTTC. It translates to CAWSMGGDYGYTF.

In this sample, this clonotype turned up a few times. The J gene is TRBJ2-3, the V gene TRBV20-1; D unresolved. Germline V CDR1 and CDR2: DFQATT, SNEGSKA (reference sequence). V shed 1 base and J shed 6 bases, with 8 bases lying between them. The CDR3 totals 12 residues. The CDR3 DNA reads as TGCAGTGCTAGAGCCGTCACGGATACGCAGTATTTT. Protein product: CSARAVTDTQYF.

This clonotype has a count of ten or more. The chain carries TRBV11-3 and TRBJ1-1, with 7 bases aligning to TRBD1. V lost 5 bases, J lost 5 bases, and 8 bases stayed unmatched. CDR1 and CDR2 from the germline V gene are SGHNT and YENEEA. The CDR3 totals 14 residues. In DNA, the CDR3 is TGTGCCAGCAGCCCTGCAGGGGGACGGACTGAAGCTTTCTTT. Translated: CASSPAGGRTEAFF.

This clonotype was recorded at least ten times. The V call is TRBV12-3 or TRBV12-4, the J call TRBJ1-1; 8 bases match TRBD1. The V and J ends lost 10 bases and 0 bases, in that order; junction bases with no gene match: 10. The CDR3 is 15 residues long. CDR3 sequence (DNA): TGTGCCACCGTTGATGGGACAGGACTGAACACTGAAGCTTTCTTT. Its translation: CATVDGTGLNTEAFF.

This clonotype was picked up many times. The chain couples TRBV3-1 to TRBJ2-3, with D maybe TRBD2 (5 bases). CDR3 size: 15 residues. V lost 4 bases and J lost 1, with 12 bases in between. The germline CDR1 and CDR2 sequences are LGHDT and YNNKEL (reference sequence). The CDR3 coding sequence is TGTGCCAGCAGCCGAGGACTTTCCCGCACAGATACGCAGTATTTT. This gives the protein CASSRGLSRTDTQYF.

This clonotype has at least ten counts. The chain is built from TRBV27 and TRBJ2-7, with D maybe TRBD2 (5 bases). There are 15 residues in the CDR3. Germline V gene sequence: CDR1 MNHEY, CDR2 SMNVEV (reference sequence). V gave up 5 bases and J gave up 0 bases, with 14 bases separating them. The CDR3 reads CASSAAGPSSYEQYF. The CDR3 region has the DNA TGTGCCAGCAGTGCTGCGGGTCCTAGCTCCTACGAGCAGTACTTC.

CDR3 nucleotides: TGCGCCAGCAGAGTAGAGGACAATCAGCCCCAGCATTTT. This gives the protein CASRVEDNQPQHF. The chain links TRBV5-1 to TRBJ1-5; no clear D gene. The CDR3 is made up of 13 amino acids. Germline V gene data show CDR1 as SGHRS and CDR2 as YFSETQ. With 5 bases removed from V and 3 bases from J, the gap between germline ends came to 9 bases.

The chain carries TRBV7-9 and TRBJ2-3; 9 bases line up with TRBD2. There are 17 residues in the CDR3. Germline values: CDR1 SEHNR, CDR2 FQNEAQ (reference sequence). After removal of 6 bases from V and 6 bases from J, the junction contained 16 bases not matched to a gene. The CDR3 reads CASSFPKTGLATDTQYF. CDR3 DNA: TGTGCCAGCAGTTTCCCCAAAACCGGACTAGCGACCGATACGCAGTATTTT.

This clonotype occurred many times. This chain connects TRBV6-1 to TRBJ2-2; 10 nucleotides align to TRBD2. CDR1 and CDR2 from the germline V gene are MNHNS and SASEGT. V was clipped by 5 bases and J by 6 bases; unmatched bases: 6. This CDR3 comprises 15 residues. CDR3: CASSQRGGRSGELFF. The DNA for the CDR3 is TGTGCCAGCAGTCAGCGGGGGGGTCGATCCGGGGAGCTGTTTTTT.

The chain has TRBV9 and TRBJ2-7; D may be TRBD2 (7 bases). Between the trimmed V and J ends, which lost 0 bases and 5 bases, there was a span of 18 bases. Germline loops: CDR1 SGDLS, CDR2 YYNGEE. The CDR3 extends over 16 amino acids. The CDR3 region has the DNA TGTGCCAGCAGCGTAGGGTACGGGGGGCCCGTGGACGAGCAGTACTTC. Translated: CASSVGYGGPVDEQYF.

This clonotype showed up just a few times. The chain employs TRBV19 and TRBJ1-2; tentatively, D is TRBD1 (5 bases). Germline V gene sequence: CDR1 LNHDA, CDR2 SQIVND (reference sequence). The length of the CDR3 is 14 residues. V dropped 2 bases and J dropped 2 bases, with 9 bases sitting between them. CDR3 region: CASSISGGNYGYTF. The DNA of the CDR3 is TGTGCCAGTAGTATATCGGGGGGAAACTATGGCTACACCTTC.